This TCR beta chain emerged from a study of blood T cell repertoires in COVID-19. For the study at large: Material from acute and convalescent COVID-19 was sourced from the United States, Italy and Spain. T cells, B-cell-depleted T cells, or PBMCs supplied cDNA or gDNA.

Authors' methods: Reference gene primer amplification yielded estimated nucleated cell counts. Sequencing was performed with immunoSEQ multiplex PCR; in TCRdb, only in-frame clones are kept and a portion is missing. D and trimming were read from the DNA, whereas the V and J calls and clone size are those reported in that table. The sample contains roughly 120,000 clones, roughly 79% of which appear only once. Germline V gene lookup returns CDR1 SGHRS and CDR2 YFSETQ. The length of the CDR3 is 16 residues. Trimming took 0 bases from V and 6 from J; bases not matched to a gene: 7. The chain is built from TRBV5-1 and TRBJ2-7, with 12 bases aligning to TRBD2. The sequence was obtained from a man aged 65 to 79 with active or convalescent COVID-19. The sample consisted of peripheral blood. The CDR3 here is CASSLASGRGRGEQYF. CDR3 bases: TGCGCCAGCAGCTTGGCTAGCGGGAGGGGGCGAGGCGAGCAGTACTTC. Based on the CDR3 plus reference TRBV5-1 and TRBJ2-7, the full variable domain is KAGVTQTPRYLIKTRGQQVTLSCSPISGHRSVSWYQQTPGQGLQFLFEYFSETQRNKGNFPGRFSGRQFSNSRSEMNVSTLELGDSALYLCASSLASGRGRGEQYFGPGTRLTVT.